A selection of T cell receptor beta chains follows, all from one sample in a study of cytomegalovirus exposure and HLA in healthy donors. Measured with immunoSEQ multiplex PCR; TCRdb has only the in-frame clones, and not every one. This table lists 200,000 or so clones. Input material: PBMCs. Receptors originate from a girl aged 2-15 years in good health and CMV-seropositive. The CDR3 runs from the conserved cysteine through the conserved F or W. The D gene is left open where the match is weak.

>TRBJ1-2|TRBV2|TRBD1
TGTGCCAGCAGTGCGACAGGGGTTAACTATGGCTACACCTTC
CASSATGVNYGYTF
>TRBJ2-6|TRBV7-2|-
TGTGCCAGCAGCAGAATACCCGGACTGAGCTCTGGGGCCAACGTCCTGACTTTC
CASSRIPGLSSGANVLTF
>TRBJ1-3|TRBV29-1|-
TGCAGCGCCATCACAAATCCCGACTCTGGAAACACCATATATTTT
CSAITNPDSGNTIYF
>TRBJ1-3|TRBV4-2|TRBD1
TGTGCCAGCAGCCAAGGGACAGGCCATACAATAAACACCATATATTTT
CASSQGTGHTINTIYF
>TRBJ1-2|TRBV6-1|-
TGTGCCAGCAGTGCTTCACAGTATGGCTACACCTTC
CASSASQYGYTF
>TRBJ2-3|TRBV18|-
TGTGCCAGCTCACCTCGCCCGGGACAAAGGGATTCCGATACGCAGTATTTT
CASSPRPGQRDSDTQYF
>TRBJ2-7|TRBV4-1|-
TGCGCCAGCAGCCCCCAGGGCCCCTACGAGCAGTACTTC
CASSPQGPYEQYF
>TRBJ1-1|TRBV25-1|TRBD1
TGTGCCAGCAGTGCCTCCGGGACAGGGGACACTGAAGCTTTCTTT
CASSASGTGDTEAFF
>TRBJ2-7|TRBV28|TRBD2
TGTGCCAGCAGCTGGACTAGCGGGACCTACGAGCAGTACTTC
CASSWTSGTYEQYF
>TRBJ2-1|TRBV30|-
TGTGCCTGGAGTGTACGTACCGGGTTGGAGCAGTTCTTC
CAWSVRTGLEQFF
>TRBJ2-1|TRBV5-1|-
TGCGCCAGCAGGAAGCCGGGACACCGTTTGGGCAATGAGCAGTTCTTC
CASRKPGHRLGNEQFF
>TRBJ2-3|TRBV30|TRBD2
TGTGCCTGGATGGGACTAGCGGGAGGAAGGGATACGCAGTATTTT
CAWMGLAGGRDTQYF
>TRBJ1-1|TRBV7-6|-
TGTGCCAGCAGCTTCTCAGTGAACACTGAAGCTTTCTTT
CASSFSVNTEAFF
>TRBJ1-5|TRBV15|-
TGTGCCACCAGCAGAGATGGTCCCGGGGATCAGCCCCAGCATTTT
CATSRDGPGDQPQHF
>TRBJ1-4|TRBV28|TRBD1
TGTGCCAGCAGTTCCAGACCGGGACAGGGAGTTGAAAAACTGTTTTTT
CASSSRPGQGVEKLFF
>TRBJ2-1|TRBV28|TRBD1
TGTGCCAGCAGCCCGATCCTGACAGGGAACGTTGAGCAGTTCTTC
CASSPILTGNVEQFF